These T cell receptor beta chains were read from a single sample in a study of blood T cell repertoires in COVID-19. Assay used: immunoSEQ multiplex PCR; TCRdb lists only in-frame clones, some missing. The sample comprises 70,000 or so clones, approximately 80% of which are singletons, and about a sixth rests with the top ten. Sequenced sample: peripheral blood. These receptors came from a human donor in a cohort sampled during active COVID-19. CDR3s include the opening cysteine and the closing phenylalanine or tryptophan. D genes are given only for firm matches. The size of a clone is reported for some rows only, either as once, few or many, or as a class for expanded clones.

j_gene: TRBJ1-2
d_gene: TRBD1
v_gene: TRBV27
abundance: NA
CDR3nt: TGTGCCAGCAGTTACAGGGGTGGGCGCTATGGCTACACCTTC
CDR3aa: CASSYRGGRYGYTF

j_gene: TRBJ2-3
d_gene: NA
v_gene: TRBV10-3
abundance: NA
CDR3nt: TGTGCCATCAGTGGGCCAGAGGGCACAGATACGCAGTATTTT
CDR3aa: CAISGPEGTDTQYF

j_gene: TRBJ2-7
d_gene: TRBD1
v_gene: TRBV28
abundance: NA
CDR3nt: TGTGCCAGCAATCGGGGCGGACAGGGTGATTACGAGCAGTACTTC
CDR3aa: CASNRGGQGDYEQYF

j_gene: TRBJ2-7
d_gene: TRBD2
v_gene: TRBV3-1/TRBV3-2
abundance: NA
CDR3nt: TGTGCCAGCAGCTCCCTTCGGCTAGCGGGAGTCTCCTACGAGCAGTACTTC
CDR3aa: CASSSLRLAGVSYEQYF

j_gene: TRBJ2-1
d_gene: TRBD2
v_gene: TRBV18
abundance: NA
CDR3nt: TGTGCCAGCTCGCAGCGGGAGGACTACAATGAGCAGTTCTTC
CDR3aa: CASSQREDYNEQFF

j_gene: TRBJ1-5
d_gene: NA
v_gene: TRBV10-2
abundance: NA
CDR3nt: TGCGCCAGCAGGGGCAGGGGTAGCAATCAGCCCCAGCATTTT
CDR3aa: CASRGRGSNQPQHF

j_gene: TRBJ1-4
d_gene: NA
v_gene: TRBV7-6
abundance: NA
CDR3nt: TGTGCCAGCAGCTTAGGCACAGGGATCCCCTCTAATGAAAAACTGTTTTTT
CDR3aa: CASSLGTGIPSNEKLFF

j_gene: TRBJ2-7
d_gene: NA
v_gene: TRBV29-1
abundance: NA
CDR3nt: TGCAGCGTTGGGACAGAATACGAGCAGTACTTC
CDR3aa: CSVGTEYEQYF

j_gene: TRBJ2-7
d_gene: TRBD2
v_gene: TRBV4-1
abundance: NA
CDR3nt: TGCGCCAGCAGCCAAGGGGAGCGGGAGACCTACGAGCAGTACTTC
CDR3aa: CASSQGERETYEQYF

j_gene: TRBJ1-6
d_gene: NA
v_gene: TRBV7-6
abundance: NA
CDR3nt: TGTGCCAGCAGCTTTGGCAATTCACCCCTCCACTTT
CDR3aa: CASSFGNSPLHF

j_gene: TRBJ2-2
d_gene: NA
v_gene: TRBV10-3
abundance: once
CDR3nt: TGTGCCATCAGTGAGTCGAAGGGGCCCACCGGGGAGCTGTTTTTT
CDR3aa: CAISESKGPTGELFF

j_gene: TRBJ2-1
d_gene: NA
v_gene: TRBV4-3
abundance: NA
CDR3nt: TGCGCCAGCAGCCAAGATGGCGGAGCGACCTACAATGAGCAGTTCTTC
CDR3aa: CASSQDGGATYNEQFF

j_gene: TRBJ2-3
d_gene: TRBD1
v_gene: TRBV28
abundance: once
CDR3nt: TGTGCCAGCATCTCGGGACAGCTTAGCACAGATACGCAGTATTTT
CDR3aa: CASISGQLSTDTQYF

j_gene: TRBJ2-7
d_gene: NA
v_gene: TRBV6-1
abundance: NA
CDR3nt: TGTGCCAGCAGTGATAGCGGAGGGCTCCCGTACGAGCAGTACTTC
CDR3aa: CASSDSGGLPYEQYF

j_gene: TRBJ2-4
d_gene: TRBD1
v_gene: TRBV6-5
abundance: NA
CDR3nt: TGTGCCAGCAGTTACCCCCAGGGGGCGGGCAAAAACATTCAGTACTTC
CDR3aa: CASSYPQGAGKNIQYF

j_gene: TRBJ1-1
d_gene: TRBD1
v_gene: TRBV29-1
abundance: few
CDR3nt: TGCAGCGGGAGGACAGGGGGACTGAACACTGAAGCTTTCTTT
CDR3aa: CSGRTGGLNTEAFF

j_gene: TRBJ2-1
d_gene: TRBD2
v_gene: TRBV5-6
abundance: NA
CDR3nt: TGTGCCAGCAGCGACCCGGGACTAGCGCGCTACAATGAGCAGTTCTTC
CDR3aa: CASSDPGLARYNEQFF

j_gene: TRBJ2-7
d_gene: NA
v_gene: TRBV7-2
abundance: once
CDR3nt: TGTGCCAGCAGCTTCCGGGACTTCTACGAGCAGTACTTC
CDR3aa: CASSFRDFYEQYF

j_gene: TRBJ2-5
d_gene: NA
v_gene: TRBV20-1
abundance: NA
CDR3nt: TGCAGTGCTAGAGATATAGAGACCCAGTACTTC
CDR3aa: CSARDIETQYF

j_gene: TRBJ1-1
d_gene: NA
v_gene: TRBV15
abundance: once
CDR3nt: TGTGCCACCAGGTCGGGACACCGCGGTGAAGCTTTCTTT
CDR3aa: CATRSGHRGEAFF

j_gene: TRBJ2-1
d_gene: NA
v_gene: TRBV5-1
abundance: NA
CDR3nt: TGCGCCAGCAGCTTGGATCTTGCGAGTCTCGGTGAGCAGTTCTTC
CDR3aa: CASSLDLASLGEQFF

j_gene: TRBJ1-2
d_gene: NA
v_gene: TRBV29-1
abundance: NA
CDR3nt: TGCAGCGTTGACAGGGTCTACTATGGCTACACCTTC
CDR3aa: CSVDRVYYGYTF

j_gene: TRBJ2-5
d_gene: TRBD2
v_gene: TRBV4-2
abundance: NA
CDR3nt: TGTGCCAGCAGCCGAACTAGCGGGAGTGCAGAGACCCAGTACTTC
CDR3aa: CASSRTSGSAETQYF

j_gene: TRBJ2-7
d_gene: TRBD2
v_gene: TRBV5-6
abundance: NA
CDR3nt: TGTGCCAGCAGCAAGCGCGGGACTAGCGGGAGTTGGGAGTACTTC
CDR3aa: CASSKRGTSGSWEYF

j_gene: TRBJ2-1
d_gene: TRBD2
v_gene: TRBV19
abundance: NA
CDR3nt: TGTGCCAGTAGTATAGCCCCCGGGCTAGCGGGCCTCAATGAGCAGTTCTTC
CDR3aa: CASSIAPGLAGLNEQFF

j_gene: TRBJ2-4
d_gene: NA
v_gene: TRBV10-1
abundance: NA
CDR3nt: TGCGCCAGCAGTAATTTCGTAGCCGGGGCCAAAAACATTCAGTACTTC
CDR3aa: CASSNFVAGAKNIQYF

j_gene: TRBJ2-6
d_gene: NA
v_gene: TRBV18
abundance: NA
CDR3nt: TGTGCCAGCTCAGCTATAAGCTCTGGGGCCAACGTCCTGACTTTC
CDR3aa: CASSAISSGANVLTF

j_gene: TRBJ2-3
d_gene: TRBD2
v_gene: TRBV3-1/TRBV3-2
abundance: NA
CDR3nt: TGTGCCAGCAGCCAAGGCCCAGGGACTAGCGGGAGCACAGATACGCAGTATTTT
CDR3aa: CASSQGPGTSGSTDTQYF

j_gene: TRBJ2-7
d_gene: TRBD1
v_gene: TRBV4-3
abundance: NA
CDR3nt: TGCGCCAGCAGCCAAGATCGTCCGGGACAGCTTCTAGAAGAGCAGTACTTC
CDR3aa: CASSQDRPGQLLEEQYF

j_gene: TRBJ2-7
d_gene: NA
v_gene: TRBV11-2
abundance: NA
CDR3nt: TGTGCCAGCAGCTCGGGATTTTCCTACGAGCAGTACTTC
CDR3aa: CASSSGFSYEQYF

j_gene: TRBJ1-1
d_gene: NA
v_gene: TRBV10-3
abundance: NA
CDR3nt: TGTGCCATCAGTGACCTGGGGGCTGGCACTGAAGCTTTCTTT
CDR3aa: CAISDLGAGTEAFF

j_gene: TRBJ2-1
d_gene: TRBD2
v_gene: TRBV30
abundance: NA
CDR3nt: TGTGCCTGGAAGCGGACTAGCGGGTACAATGAGCAGTTCTTC
CDR3aa: CAWKRTSGYNEQFF

j_gene: TRBJ1-6
d_gene: NA
v_gene: TRBV5-6
abundance: once
CDR3nt: TGTGCCAGCAGCCACAGGGTAGGGGGTTCACCCCTCCACTTT
CDR3aa: CASSHRVGGSPLHF

j_gene: TRBJ1-2
d_gene: NA
v_gene: TRBV4-1
abundance: NA
CDR3nt: TGCGCCAGCAGCCGGGGAGGGAACTATGGCTACACCTTC
CDR3aa: CASSRGGNYGYTF

j_gene: TRBJ2-1
d_gene: NA
v_gene: TRBV4-1
abundance: NA
CDR3nt: TGCGCCAGCAGCCAAACCGGGACTCCCAGGTTCTTC
CDR3aa: CASSQTGTPRFF

j_gene: TRBJ1-2
d_gene: NA
v_gene: TRBV28
abundance: NA
CDR3nt: TGTGCCAGCAGTGCGTCAGGATACTATGGCTACACCTTC
CDR3aa: CASSASGYYGYTF

j_gene: TRBJ2-7
d_gene: TRBD2
v_gene: TRBV3-1/TRBV3-2
abundance: NA
CDR3nt: TGTGCCAGCAGCCATGGACTAGATGTCTACGAGCAGTACTTC
CDR3aa: CASSHGLDVYEQYF

j_gene: TRBJ1-1
d_gene: TRBD1
v_gene: TRBV3-1/TRBV3-2
abundance: NA
CDR3nt: TGTGCCAGCAGCCAATCATGGGACAGAGAGAACACTGAAGCTTTCTTT
CDR3aa: CASSQSWDRENTEAFF

j_gene: TRBJ1-1
d_gene: TRBD1
v_gene: TRBV7-2
abundance: many
CDR3nt: TGTGCCAGCAGCTTAGTGGGACAGGGGGGCACTGAAGCTTTCTTT
CDR3aa: CASSLVGQGGTEAFF

j_gene: TRBJ2-6
d_gene: NA
v_gene: TRBV3-1/TRBV3-2
abundance: NA
CDR3nt: TGTGCCAGCAGTCCTGACAGCTCTGGGGCCAACGTCCTGACTTTC
CDR3aa: CASSPDSSGANVLTF

j_gene: TRBJ2-3
d_gene: TRBD2
v_gene: TRBV6-4
abundance: NA
CDR3nt: TGTGCCAGCAGTCGGGAGGGAGCAGATACGCAGTATTTT
CDR3aa: CASSREGADTQYF

j_gene: TRBJ2-7
d_gene: TRBD1
v_gene: TRBV27
abundance: NA
CDR3nt: TGTGCCAGCACCAGAGGACAGGGGGGGACCTACGAGCAGTACTTC
CDR3aa: CASTRGQGGTYEQYF

j_gene: TRBJ2-1
d_gene: TRBD2
v_gene: TRBV11-2
abundance: NA
CDR3nt: TGTGCCAGCAGCTTAGACCGAGCGGGACTCATCTCCAATGAGCAGTTCTTC
CDR3aa: CASSLDRAGLISNEQFF

j_gene: TRBJ1-5
d_gene: TRBD1
v_gene: TRBV6-6
abundance: NA
CDR3nt: TGTGCCAGCAGTCCTCGGACAGGGCGGTTATTCAATCAGCCCCAGCATTTT
CDR3aa: CASSPRTGRLFNQPQHF

j_gene: TRBJ1-5
d_gene: NA
v_gene: TRBV3-1/TRBV3-2
abundance: NA
CDR3nt: TGTGCCAGCAGCCAGAACACCGATAGCAATCAGCCCCAGCATTTT
CDR3aa: CASSQNTDSNQPQHF

j_gene: TRBJ2-7
d_gene: TRBD1
v_gene: TRBV7-8
abundance: NA
CDR3nt: TGTGCCAGCAGCTTTGGGACAGCCCACTCCTACGAGCAGTACTTC
CDR3aa: CASSFGTAHSYEQYF

j_gene: TRBJ2-7
d_gene: TRBD2
v_gene: TRBV18
abundance: NA
CDR3nt: TGTGCCAGCTCACAAAAGACTAGCGGGAGAAGCTCCTACGAGCAGTACTTC
CDR3aa: CASSQKTSGRSSYEQYF

j_gene: TRBJ2-7
d_gene: TRBD1
v_gene: TRBV27
abundance: NA
CDR3nt: TGTGCCAGCAGTTACAGGGGGGCCTACGAGCAGTACTTC
CDR3aa: CASSYRGAYEQYF

j_gene: TRBJ2-1
d_gene: NA
v_gene: TRBV5-4
abundance: NA
CDR3nt: TGTGCCAGCAGTACTCCGGGACAAAACAATGAGCAGTTCTTC
CDR3aa: CASSTPGQNNEQFF

j_gene: TRBJ1-6
d_gene: NA
v_gene: TRBV19
abundance: NA
CDR3nt: TGTGCCAGTCATGGGGGGGGAGGGGTAAGCTCACCCCTCCACTTT
CDR3aa: CASHGGGGVSSPLHF